The source of this TCR beta chain is a study of identical twins. Points from the study as a whole: Weaker excess twin sharing was observed in beta out-of-frame sequences. Cross-sectional statistics underpinned the conclusions; the same donors were not followed.

A universal primer site was created by template switching, with the cDNA bearing unique molecular identifiers. TCRdb passed the 5' RACE reads through MiXCR, listing each CDR3 protein once. The sample lists roughly 1.6 million distinct CDR3 sequences; less than 40% were seen once. Concerning this clonotype itself: Its antigen is as yet unknown.

Healthy Caucasians were all of the donors. The TCR was taken from a newborn girl in good health. Sequencing was done on a sample of cord blood.

The CDR3 DNA reads TGCAGTGCTAGTGAACTAGCGGGGAGCTCCTACGAGCAGTACTTC. It encodes CSASELAGSSYEQYF. This rearrangement joins TRBV20-1 to TRBJ2-7; 10 bases match TRBD2. Germline trimming cut 3 bases from V and 0 bases from J; bases unmatched to any gene: 5. Germline CDR1 is DFQATT and CDR2 is SNEGSKA (reference sequence). The CDR3 has 15 residues.